Below are 32 T cell receptor beta chains sequenced from a single sample in a study of shared clonotypes between healthy human individuals. The repertoire was sequenced with immunoSEQ multiplex PCR; TCRdb's copy has only in-frame clones and lacks some. Among approximately 1.5 million clones listed, 98% were seen once. The sequenced sample consisted of naive CD4+ T cells sorted from blood. Subset in this sample: CD45RA+ positively selected. The receptor source for this set is a man aged 25-45 years in good health.

The gene calls are TRBV30 and TRBJ2-7, with TRBD2 identical over 9 bases. Losses at the gene ends were 0 bases for V and 7 bases for J; bases not matched to a gene: 10. Germline CDR1 and CDR2: GTSNPN and SVGIG (reference sequence). The CDR3 is 15 residues long. CDR3 sequence reads: CAWSVLAGGPLEQYF. The CDR3, as DNA: TGTGCCTGGAGTGTACTGGCGGGAGGGCCGTTAGAGCAGTACTTC.

V usage is TRBV28 and J usage is TRBJ2-1; D not certain. CDR3 length: 14 amino acids. Germline V CDR1 and CDR2: MDHEN, SYDVKM. The V end lost 3 bases, the J end lost 5 bases, and 11 bases lay between the germline ends. In DNA, the CDR3 is TGTGCCAGCAGTTTTTTGGGGTCGAACAATGAGCAGTTCTTC. Translating it yields CASSFLGSNNEQFF.

The chain has TRBV6-5 and TRBJ2-1; 12 bases align to TRBD2. The CDR3 spans 15 residues. The germline gives CDR1 MNHEY, CDR2 SVGAGI. V was clipped by 5 bases and J by 13 bases; unmatched bases: 12. The CDR3 DNA sequence: TGTGCCAGCAGTAATACCCCCGGACTAGCGGGAAAACAGTTCTTC. It specifies CASSNTPGLAGKQFF.

This clone was picked up one time. V gene TRBV28 combines with J gene TRBJ1-5; D is unclear. V dropped 3 bases and J dropped 0 bases, with 9 bases sitting between them. The CDR3 totals 15 residues. The germline CDR1 and CDR2 sequences are MDHEN and SYDVKM. The CDR3 DNA reads TGTGCCAGCAGTTTGATACACTATAGCAATCAGCCCCAGCATTTT. Protein sequence: CASSLIHYSNQPQHF.

This chain uses TRBV2 with TRBJ2-1; TRBD2 aligns across 14 bases. V gave up 6 bases and J gave up 8 bases; unmatched junction bases: 15. Germline V gene sequence: CDR1 SNHLY, CDR2 FYNNEI. This CDR3 region has 18 residues. The CDR3 reads CASRKPGLAGARGDEQFF. The CDR3 bases are TGTGCCAGCAGAAAACCGGGACTAGCGGGAGCCCGGGGCGATGAGCAGTTCTTC. The full variable domain, in which reference TRBV2 and TRBJ2-1 provide the parts outside the CDR3, is EPEVTQTPSHQVTQMGQEVILRCVPISNHLYFYWYRQILGQKVEFLVSFYNNEISEKSEIFDDQFSVERPDGSNFTLKIRSTKLEDSAMYFCASRKPGLAGARGDEQFFGPGTRLTVL.

V and J are TRBV5-1 and TRBJ2-5; D gene uncertain. The CDR3 extends over 14 amino acids. Germline loops: CDR1 SGHRS, CDR2 YFSETQ. Trimming took 2 bases from V and 2 from J, leaving 10 bases between them. The CDR3 sequence is CASSFLTIQETQYF. The CDR3 DNA reads TGCGCCAGCAGCTTCTTGACGATACAAGAGACCCAGTACTTC.

With respect to this clone: Other DNA sequences in the sample encode the same CDR3. The J gene is TRBJ2-7, the V gene TRBV20-1; D gene ambiguous. The CDR3 is made up of 11 amino acids. V dropped 2 bases and J dropped 3 bases, with 5 bases sitting between them. Per the germline V gene, CDR1 is DFQATT and CDR2 is SNEGSKA (reference sequence). In DNA, the CDR3 is TGCAGTGCTAGATTCATCTACGAGCAGTACTTC. Its translation: CSARFIYEQYF.

This chain uses TRBV5-4 with TRBJ2-7, with TRBD1 as a possible D gene (5 bases). The germline V and J ends were trimmed by 0 bases and 2 bases, with 9 bases remaining between them. CDR1 is SGHNT, CDR2 YYREEE, per germline (reference sequence). This CDR3 comprises 14 residues. The CDR3 bases are TGTGCCAGCAGCTTGGACAGGATAACCTACGAGCAGTACTTC. Translation: CASSLDRITYEQYF.

The chain links TRBV2 to TRBJ2-7; no definite D call. The ends were cut back, 6 bases at V and 1 base at J, with 10 bases in the middle. The CDR3 totals 13 residues. Looked up from germline, CDR1 is SNHLY and CDR2 is FYNNEI. This CDR3 is CASRRPISYEQYF. The CDR3 DNA reads TGTGCCAGCAGGCGACCCATTTCCTACGAGCAGTACTTC.

The chain couples TRBV10-3 to TRBJ2-7; D is uncertain. The CDR3 totals 12 residues. Germline values: CDR1 ENHRY, CDR2 SYGVKD. Trimming took 6 bases from V and 5 from J, leaving 11 bases between them. CDR3 DNA: TGTGCCATCAGCCCTACCTGGGACGAGCAGTACTTC. This sequence encodes CAISPTWDEQYF.

The CDR3 DNA reads as TGTGCCATCAGTGACCGAGGACAGATCAATCAGCCCCAGCATTTT. This gives the protein CAISDRGQINQPQHF. The V gene is TRBV10-3, the J gene TRBJ1-5, with a tentative D call TRBD1 (6 bases). The germline gives CDR1 ENHRY, CDR2 SYGVKD. This CDR3 has 15 amino acids. Trimming cost V 3 bases and J 3 bases, with 12 bases left between them.

In nucleotides, the CDR3 is TGTGCCAGCAGCTTAGGGCTAACCTACGAGCAGTACTTC. This gives the protein CASSLGLTYEQYF. The chain links TRBV11-2 to TRBJ2-7; D not certain. CDR1 and CDR2 (germline): SGHAT, FQNNGV. V shed 1 base and J shed 2 bases, with 6 bases lying between them. The CDR3 is made up of 13 amino acids.

A single count supports this clone. The rearrangement links TRBV11-2 to TRBJ2-7; D is tentatively TRBD1 or TRBD2 (7 bases each). The V gene lost 1 base and the J gene lost 2 bases, with 21 bases spanning the gap. CDR1 SGHAT and CDR2 FQNNGV come from the germline V gene. The length of the CDR3 is 18 residues. The CDR3 coding sequence is TGTGCCAGCAGCTTAGCGGGGGCAACAGGGGCGGGGGCCTACGAGCAGTACTTC. It encodes CASSLAGATGAGAYEQYF. The variable domain in full, completed from reference TRBV11-2 and TRBJ2-7, reads EAGVAQSPRYKIIEKRQSVAFWCNPISGHATLYWYQQILGQGPKLLIQFQNNGVVDDSQLPKDRFSAERLKGVDSTLKIQPAKLEDSAVYLCASSLAGATGAGAYEQYFGPGTRLTVT.

The rearrangement joins TRBV18 to TRBJ2-5, with no clear D. The V end lost 3 bases, the J end lost 1 base, and 12 bases lay between the germline ends. This CDR3 has 15 residues. CDR1 and CDR2 (germline): KGHSH, LQKENI. CDR3: CASSPGPTSQETQYF. The CDR3 nucleotides are TGTGCCAGCTCACCGGGCCCAACGTCCCAAGAGACCCAGTACTTC.

The chain uses TRBV7-9 and TRBJ2-3; TRBD1 or TRBD2 may be the D gene (6 bases each). Germline V gene sequence: CDR1 SEHNR, CDR2 FQNEAQ (reference sequence). V was pared by 2 bases and J by 6 bases, with 21 bases between. CDR3 length equals 17 residues. The CDR3 bases are TGTGCCAGCAGCTTACATTCGGGGGCGGGGCCCGGGGATACGCAGTATTTT. It yields the protein CASSLHSGAGPGDTQYF.

This CDR3 reads CASSLPRSIVHEQYF. DNA for the CDR3: TGTGCCAGCAGTCTTCCTAGGTCAATCGTCCACGAGCAGTACTTC. J is TRBJ2-7 and V is TRBV28, with D hard to call. The germline CDR1 and CDR2 sequences are MDHEN and SYDVKM. V lost 5 bases and J 5 bases, leaving 19 bases between the germline ends. The CDR3 has 15 residues. Filled out from reference TRBV28 and TRBJ2-7, the complete variable domain reads DVKVTQSSRYLVKRTGEKVFLECVQDMDHENMFWYRQDPGLGLRLIYFSYDVKMKEKGDIPEGYSVSREKKERFSLILESASTNQTSMYLCASSLPRSIVHEQYFGPGTRLTVT.

This chain's CDR3 is CASRTRRVSYEQYF. The CDR3, as DNA: TGTGCCAGCAGGACCCGGAGGGTCTCCTACGAGCAGTACTTC. The chain has TRBV28 and TRBJ2-7; D might be TRBD2 (6 bases). The CDR3 loop spans 14 amino acids. V was trimmed by 6 bases and J by 0 bases, leaving 12 bases between them. Germline CDR1 MDHEN, CDR2 SYDVKM.

V gene TRBV6-5 combines with J gene TRBJ2-7; TRBD2 matches 7 bases. The junction had 14 bases not matched to a gene; V was cut back by 6 bases and J by 6 bases. Germline V gene sequence: CDR1 MNHEY, CDR2 SVGAGI. The length of the CDR3 is 15 residues. The CDR3: CASSPPGTKQSEQYF. In DNA form, the CDR3 reads TGTGCCAGCAGCCCACCCGGGACTAAACAGTCCGAGCAGTACTTC.

The rearrangement links TRBV28 to TRBJ1-5; 9 bases agree with TRBD1. The CDR3 spans 19 residues. CDR1 is MDHEN and CDR2 is SYDVKM in the germline V gene. J gave up 0 bases and V 0 bases, and 9 bases lay outside the gene matches. As DNA, the CDR3 is TGTGCCAGCAGTTTATGGGGACAGGGACATGGTTATAGCAATCAGCCCCAGCATTTT. Protein sequence: CASSLWGQGHGYSNQPQHF.

The chain joins TRBV18 to TRBJ2-1; D might be TRBD1 (6 bases). V lost 1 base and J lost 4, with 11 bases in between. The CDR3 consists of 15 residues. Germline V gene sequence: CDR1 KGHSH, CDR2 LQKENI. CDR3 sequence: CASSPHSGAYNEQFF. CDR3 coding DNA: TGTGCCAGCTCACCACATTCAGGGGCGTACAATGAGCAGTTCTTC.

The chain has TRBV15 and TRBJ1-5; D gene ambiguous. Trimming removed 6 bases at V and 6 bases at J, with 15 bases between. Germline V CDR1 and CDR2: LNHNV, YYDKDF (reference sequence). The length of the CDR3 is 14 residues. The CDR3 here is CATRMTGLGQPQHF. CDR3 bases: TGTGCCACCAGGATGACTGGGTTAGGTCAGCCCCAGCATTTT.

The chain joins TRBV7-2 to TRBJ2-6; D may be TRBD2 (6 bases). CDR3 length equals 12 residues. Trimming shortened V by 11 bases and J by 10 bases, and 15 bases separated the two germline ends. Germline V gene sequence: CDR1 SGHTA, CDR2 FQGNSA. DNA of the CDR3: TGTGCCTACACCACAGGAGGGAACGTCCTGACTTTC. Protein: CAYTTGGNVLTF.

This chain connects TRBV9 to TRBJ2-1, with 9 positions matching TRBD2. The CDR3 is 15 amino acids. V lost 0 bases, J lost 5 bases, and 3 bases stayed unmatched. Per the germline V gene, CDR1 is SGDLS and CDR2 is YYNGEE. DNA of the CDR3: TGTGCCAGCAGCGTAGGGGCGGGAGGGAACAATGAGCAGTTCTTC. This gives the protein CASSVGAGGNNEQFF.

V and J are TRBV9 and TRBJ2-1; the D gene is possibly TRBD1 (5 bases). The CDR3 extends over 16 amino acids. V was clipped by 3 bases and J by 4 bases, with 17 bases between them. Germline V gene lookup returns CDR1 SGDLS and CDR2 YYNGEE. The CDR3 nucleotides are TGTGCCAGCAGCGGGCCGGACACCCGTCCATACAATGAGCAGTTCTTC. Protein: CASSGPDTRPYNEQFF.

The gene calls are TRBV27 and TRBJ2-3, with D uncertain. V lost 1 base to trimming and J lost 0 bases, with 5 bases between them. The CDR3 extends over 14 amino acids. Per germline, CDR1 MNHEY and CDR2 SMNVEV (reference sequence). The CDR3 nucleotides read TGTGCCAGCAGTTTATATTCTAGCACAGATACGCAGTATTTT. As protein: CASSLYSSTDTQYF.

This chain links TRBV5-1 with TRBJ2-3; weak D call: TRBD1 (6 bases). CDR1 SGHRS and CDR2 YFSETQ come from the germline V gene. V lost 4 bases and J 0 bases, leaving 12 bases between the germline ends. This CDR3 is 15 amino acids long. This CDR3 reads CASSSRQASTDTQYF. The CDR3, as DNA: TGCGCCAGCAGCAGTAGACAGGCTAGCACAGATACGCAGTATTTT.

The chain combines TRBV28 with TRBJ2-7, with 7 bases lining up with TRBD2. The CDR3 is 15 amino acids. The ends lost 5 bases at V and 3 bases at J; junction bases unmatched: 10. Germline CDR1 reads MDHEN; CDR2 reads SYDVKM. The CDR3 loop is CASSGSGISHYEQYF. The CDR3 DNA sequence: TGTGCCAGCAGTGGCAGCGGGATTTCTCACTACGAGCAGTACTTC.

The CDR3 loop is CASSQVLLAGELNEQFF. CDR3 nucleotide sequence: TGCGCCAGCAGCCAGGTTCTACTAGCGGGAGAATTGAATGAGCAGTTCTTC. The V call is TRBV4-3, the J call TRBJ2-1, with TRBD2 matching over 11 bases. V shed 3 bases and J 7 bases; nucleotides not matched to a gene: 11. The V gene's germline CDR1 is LGHNA and CDR2 YSLEER. The CDR3 is 17 amino acids.

The chain recombines TRBV5-1 with TRBJ2-7, with 10 positions matching TRBD1. The CDR3 runs to 14 residues. J lost 5 bases, V lost 2 bases, and 4 bases had no gene match. Germline V gene lookup returns CDR1 SGHRS and CDR2 YFSETQ. CDR3 residues: CASSFRDRGNEQYF. As DNA, the CDR3 is TGCGCCAGCAGCTTCCGGGACAGGGGTAACGAGCAGTACTTC. Drawing the rest from reference TRBV5-1 and TRBJ2-7, the complete variable domain is KAGVTQTPRYLIKTRGQQVTLSCSPISGHRSVSWYQQTPGQGLQFLFEYFSETQRNKGNFPGRFSGRQFSNSRSEMNVSTLELGDSALYLCASSFRDRGNEQYFGPGTRLTVT.

The V gene is TRBV18, the J gene TRBJ2-1; 7 bases line up with TRBD2. There are 17 residues in the CDR3. Germline assignment: CDR1 KGHSH and CDR2 LQKENI. Unmatched junction bases numbered 11, after V lost 0 bases and J lost 6 bases. CDR3 region: CASSPPGPAGATNEQFF. Here the CDR3 DNA reads TGTGCCAGCTCACCACCGGGGCCCGCGGGAGCTACCAATGAGCAGTTCTTC.

The chain is built from TRBV6-6 and TRBJ1-1; TRBD1 might be the D (5 bases). The V gene's germline CDR1 is MNHNY and CDR2 SVGAGI (reference sequence). This CDR3 is built from 16 residues. V was shortened by 0 bases and J by 2 bases, with 13 bases between the two germline ends. CDR3 DNA sequence: TGTGCCAGCAGTTACTCTGGGGGGACCGGCAACACTGAAGCTTTCTTT. Protein product: CASSYSGGTGNTEAFF.

The rearrangement links TRBV4-2 to TRBJ2-7, with a possible D match to TRBD2 (6 bases). Per germline, CDR1 LGHNA and CDR2 YNFKEQ. Trimming cost V 0 bases and J 2 bases, with 8 bases left between them. This CDR3 region has 14 residues. The CDR3 DNA sequence: TGTGCCAGCAGCCAAGAACTAGCTACCTACGAGCAGTACTTC. It is translated as CASSQELATYEQYF.